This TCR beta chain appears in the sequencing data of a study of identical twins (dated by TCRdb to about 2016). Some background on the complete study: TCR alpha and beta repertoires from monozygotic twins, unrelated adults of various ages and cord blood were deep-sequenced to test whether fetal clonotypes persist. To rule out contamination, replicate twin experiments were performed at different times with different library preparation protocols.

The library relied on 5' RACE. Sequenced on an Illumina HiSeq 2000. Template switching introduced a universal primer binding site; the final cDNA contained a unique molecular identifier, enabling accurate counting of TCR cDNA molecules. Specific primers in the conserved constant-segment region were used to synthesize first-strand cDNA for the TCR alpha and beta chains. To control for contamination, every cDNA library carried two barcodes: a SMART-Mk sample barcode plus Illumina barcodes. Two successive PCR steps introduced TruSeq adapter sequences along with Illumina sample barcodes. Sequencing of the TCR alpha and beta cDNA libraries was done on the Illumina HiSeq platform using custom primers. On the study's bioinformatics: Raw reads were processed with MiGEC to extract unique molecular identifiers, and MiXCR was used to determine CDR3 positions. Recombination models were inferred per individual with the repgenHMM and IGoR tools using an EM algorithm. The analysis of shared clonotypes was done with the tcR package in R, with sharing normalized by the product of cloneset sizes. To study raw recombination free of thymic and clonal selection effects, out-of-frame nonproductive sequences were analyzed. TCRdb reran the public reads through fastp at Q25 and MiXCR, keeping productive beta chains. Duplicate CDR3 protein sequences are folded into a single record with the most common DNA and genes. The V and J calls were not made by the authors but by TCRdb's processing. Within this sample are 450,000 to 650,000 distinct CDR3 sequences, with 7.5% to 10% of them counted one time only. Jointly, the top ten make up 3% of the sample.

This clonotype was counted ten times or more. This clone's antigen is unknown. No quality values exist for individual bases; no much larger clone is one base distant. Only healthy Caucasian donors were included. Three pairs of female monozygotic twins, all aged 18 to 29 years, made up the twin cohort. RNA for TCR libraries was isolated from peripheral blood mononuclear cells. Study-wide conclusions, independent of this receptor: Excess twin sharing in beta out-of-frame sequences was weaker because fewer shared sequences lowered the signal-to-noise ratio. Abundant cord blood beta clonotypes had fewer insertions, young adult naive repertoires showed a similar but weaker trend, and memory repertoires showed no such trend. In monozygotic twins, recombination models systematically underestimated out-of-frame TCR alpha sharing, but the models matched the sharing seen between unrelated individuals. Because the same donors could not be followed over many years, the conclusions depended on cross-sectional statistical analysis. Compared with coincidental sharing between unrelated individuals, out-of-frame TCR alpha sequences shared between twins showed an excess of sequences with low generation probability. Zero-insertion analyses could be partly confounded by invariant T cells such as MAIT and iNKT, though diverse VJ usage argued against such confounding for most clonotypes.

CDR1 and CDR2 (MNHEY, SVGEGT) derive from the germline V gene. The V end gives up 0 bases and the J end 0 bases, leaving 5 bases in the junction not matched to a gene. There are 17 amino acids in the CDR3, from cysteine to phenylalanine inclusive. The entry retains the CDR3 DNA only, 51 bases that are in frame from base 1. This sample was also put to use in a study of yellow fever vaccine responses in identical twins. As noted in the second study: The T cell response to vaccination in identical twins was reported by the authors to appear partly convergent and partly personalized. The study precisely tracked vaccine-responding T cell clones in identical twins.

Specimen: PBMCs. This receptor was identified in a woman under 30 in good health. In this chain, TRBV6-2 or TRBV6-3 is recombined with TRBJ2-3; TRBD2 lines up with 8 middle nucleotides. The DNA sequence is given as TGTGCCAGCAGTTACTCGGATAGCGGGAAGAGCACAGATACGCAGTATTTT. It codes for CASSYSDSGKSTDTQYF.